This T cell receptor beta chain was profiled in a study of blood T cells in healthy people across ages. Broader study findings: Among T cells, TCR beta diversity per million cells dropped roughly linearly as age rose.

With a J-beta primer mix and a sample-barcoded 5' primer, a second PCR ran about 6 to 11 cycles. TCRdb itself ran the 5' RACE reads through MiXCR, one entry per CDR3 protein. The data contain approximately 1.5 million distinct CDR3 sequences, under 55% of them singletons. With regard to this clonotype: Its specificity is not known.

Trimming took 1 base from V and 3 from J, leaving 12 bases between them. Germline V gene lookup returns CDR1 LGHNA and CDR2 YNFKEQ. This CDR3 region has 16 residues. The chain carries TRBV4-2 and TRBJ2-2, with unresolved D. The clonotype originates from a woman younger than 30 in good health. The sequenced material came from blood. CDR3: CASSQGEGLDTGELFF. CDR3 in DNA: TGTGCCAGCAGCCAAGGAGAAGGGTTGGACACCGGGGAGCTGTTTTTT.